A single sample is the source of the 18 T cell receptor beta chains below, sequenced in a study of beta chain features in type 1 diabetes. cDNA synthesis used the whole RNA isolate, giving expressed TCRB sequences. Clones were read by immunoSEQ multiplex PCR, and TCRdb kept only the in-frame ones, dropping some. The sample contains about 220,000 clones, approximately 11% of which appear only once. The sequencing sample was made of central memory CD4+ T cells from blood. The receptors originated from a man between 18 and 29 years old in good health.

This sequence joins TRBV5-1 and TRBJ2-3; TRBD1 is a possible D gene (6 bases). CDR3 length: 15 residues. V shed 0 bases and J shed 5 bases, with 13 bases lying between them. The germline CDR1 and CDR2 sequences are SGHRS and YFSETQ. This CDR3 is CASSLEVAGEDTQYF. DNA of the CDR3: TGCGCCAGCAGCTTGGAGGTTGCAGGGGAAGATACGCAGTATTTT.

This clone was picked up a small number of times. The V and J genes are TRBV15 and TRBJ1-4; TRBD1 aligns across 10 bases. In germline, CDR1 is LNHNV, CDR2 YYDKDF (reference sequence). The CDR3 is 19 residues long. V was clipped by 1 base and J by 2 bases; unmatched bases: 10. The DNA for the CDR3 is TGTGCCACCAGCAGAGCCCACCGGGACAGGGGTAGCACTAATGAAAAACTGTTTTTT. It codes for CATSRAHRDRGSTNEKLFF.

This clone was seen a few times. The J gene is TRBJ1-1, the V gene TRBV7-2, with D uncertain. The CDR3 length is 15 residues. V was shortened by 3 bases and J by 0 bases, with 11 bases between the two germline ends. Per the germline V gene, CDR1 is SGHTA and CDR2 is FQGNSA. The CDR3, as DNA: TGTGCCAGCAGCTTTAGCTTCACAGTGAACACTGAAGCTTTCTTT. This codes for CASSFSFTVNTEAFF.

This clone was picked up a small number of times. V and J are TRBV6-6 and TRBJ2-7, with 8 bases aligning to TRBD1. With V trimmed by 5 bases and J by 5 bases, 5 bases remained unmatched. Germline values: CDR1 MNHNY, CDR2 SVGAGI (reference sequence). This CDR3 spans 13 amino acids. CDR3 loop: CASSNRGRNEQYF. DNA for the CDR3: TGTGCCAGCAGTAACAGGGGGAGAAACGAGCAGTACTTC.

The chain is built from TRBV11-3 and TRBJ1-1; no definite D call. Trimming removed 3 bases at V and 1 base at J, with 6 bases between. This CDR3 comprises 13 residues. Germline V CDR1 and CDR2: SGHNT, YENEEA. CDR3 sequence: CASSLNWNTEAFF. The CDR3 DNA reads TGTGCCAGCAGCTTGAACTGGAACACTGAAGCTTTCTTT.

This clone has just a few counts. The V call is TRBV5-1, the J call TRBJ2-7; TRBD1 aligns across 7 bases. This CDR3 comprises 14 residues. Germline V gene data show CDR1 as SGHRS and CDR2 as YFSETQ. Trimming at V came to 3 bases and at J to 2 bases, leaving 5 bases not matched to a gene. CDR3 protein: CASSSRQGPYEQYF. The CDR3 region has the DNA TGCGCCAGCAGCTCCCGACAGGGCCCCTACGAGCAGTACTTC. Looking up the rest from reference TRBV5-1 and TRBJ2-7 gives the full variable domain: KAGVTQTPRYLIKTRGQQVTLSCSPISGHRSVSWYQQTPGQGLQFLFEYFSETQRNKGNFPGRFSGRQFSNSRSEMNVSTLELGDSALYLCASSSRQGPYEQYFGPGTRLTVT.

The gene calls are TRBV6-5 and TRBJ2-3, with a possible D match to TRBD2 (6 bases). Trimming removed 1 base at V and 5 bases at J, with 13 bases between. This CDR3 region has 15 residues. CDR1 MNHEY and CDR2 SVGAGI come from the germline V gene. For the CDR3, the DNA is TGTGCCAGCAGTTACTTGCCGGGAGTGGTAGATACGCAGTATTTT. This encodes CASSYLPGVVDTQYF.

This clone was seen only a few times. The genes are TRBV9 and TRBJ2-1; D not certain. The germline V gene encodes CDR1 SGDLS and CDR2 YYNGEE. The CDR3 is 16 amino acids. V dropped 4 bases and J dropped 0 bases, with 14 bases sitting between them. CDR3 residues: CASSLQVRSSYNEQFF. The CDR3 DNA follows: TGTGCCAGCAGCCTTCAGGTCCGGAGCTCCTACAATGAGCAGTTCTTC.

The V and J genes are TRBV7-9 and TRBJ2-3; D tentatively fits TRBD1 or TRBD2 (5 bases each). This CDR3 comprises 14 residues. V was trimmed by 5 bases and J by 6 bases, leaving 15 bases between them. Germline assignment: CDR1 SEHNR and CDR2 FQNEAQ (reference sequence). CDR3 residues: CASSLRDQLDTQYF. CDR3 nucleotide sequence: TGTGCCAGCAGCCTCCGGGACCAACTCGATACGCAGTATTTT.

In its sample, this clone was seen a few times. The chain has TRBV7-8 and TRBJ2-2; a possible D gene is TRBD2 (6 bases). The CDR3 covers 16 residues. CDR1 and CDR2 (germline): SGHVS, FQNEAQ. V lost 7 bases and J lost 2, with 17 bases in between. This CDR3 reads CASTRAGSDNTGELFF. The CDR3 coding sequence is TGTGCCAGCACCCGAGCGGGCAGCGATAACACCGGGGAGCTGTTTTTT. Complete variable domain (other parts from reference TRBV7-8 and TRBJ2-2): GAGVSQSPRYKVAKRGQDVALRCDPISGHVSLFWYQQALGQGPEFLTYFQNEAQLDKSGLPSDRFFAERPEGSVSTLKIQRTQQEDSAVYLCASTRAGSDNTGELFFGEGSRLTVL.

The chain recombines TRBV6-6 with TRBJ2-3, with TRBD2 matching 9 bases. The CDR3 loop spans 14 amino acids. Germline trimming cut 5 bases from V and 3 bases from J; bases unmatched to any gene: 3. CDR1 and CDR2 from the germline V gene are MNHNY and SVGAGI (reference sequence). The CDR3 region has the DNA TGTGCCAGCAGTAACAGCGGGAGGACAGATACGCAGTATTTT. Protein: CASSNSGRTDTQYF.

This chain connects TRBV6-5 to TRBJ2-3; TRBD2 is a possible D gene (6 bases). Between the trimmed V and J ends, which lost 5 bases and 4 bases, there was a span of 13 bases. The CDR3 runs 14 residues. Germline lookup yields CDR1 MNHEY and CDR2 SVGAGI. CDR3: CASSEMLAADTQYF. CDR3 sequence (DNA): TGTGCCAGCAGTGAGATGTTAGCGGCAGATACGCAGTATTTT.

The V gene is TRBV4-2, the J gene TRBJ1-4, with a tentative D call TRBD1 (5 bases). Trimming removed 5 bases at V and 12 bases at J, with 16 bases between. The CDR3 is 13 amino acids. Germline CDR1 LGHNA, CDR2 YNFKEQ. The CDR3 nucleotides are TGTGCCAGCAGCGACCTCCGGGGCCAAGAACTGTTTTTT. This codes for CASSDLRGQELFF.

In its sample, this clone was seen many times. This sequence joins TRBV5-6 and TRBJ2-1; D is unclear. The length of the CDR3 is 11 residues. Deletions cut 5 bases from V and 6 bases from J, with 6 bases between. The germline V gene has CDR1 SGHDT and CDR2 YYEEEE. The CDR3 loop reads CASRSFNEQFF. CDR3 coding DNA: TGTGCCAGCAGATCGTTCAATGAGCAGTTCTTC.

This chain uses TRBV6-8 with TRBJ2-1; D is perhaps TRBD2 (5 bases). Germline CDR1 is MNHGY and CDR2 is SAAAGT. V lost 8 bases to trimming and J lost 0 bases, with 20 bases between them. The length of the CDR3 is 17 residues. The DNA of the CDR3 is TGTGCCAGCCGGAGGCTCTGGGATCTTAGCTCCTACAATGAGCAGTTCTTC. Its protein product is CASRRLWDLSSYNEQFF.

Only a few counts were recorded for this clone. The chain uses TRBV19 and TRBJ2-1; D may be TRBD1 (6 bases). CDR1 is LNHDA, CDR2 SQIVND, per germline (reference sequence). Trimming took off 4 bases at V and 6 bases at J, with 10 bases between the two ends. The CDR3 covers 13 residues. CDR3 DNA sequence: TGTGCCAGTAGTAGAGGACAGATCAATGAGCAGTTCTTC. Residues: CASSRGQINEQFF.

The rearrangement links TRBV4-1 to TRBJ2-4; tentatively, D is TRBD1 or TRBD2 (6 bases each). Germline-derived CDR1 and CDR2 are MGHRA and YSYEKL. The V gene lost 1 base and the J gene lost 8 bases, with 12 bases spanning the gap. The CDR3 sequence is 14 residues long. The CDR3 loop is CASSQALGGYIQYF. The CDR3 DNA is TGCGCCAGCAGCCAAGCCTTAGGGGGGTACATTCAGTACTTC.

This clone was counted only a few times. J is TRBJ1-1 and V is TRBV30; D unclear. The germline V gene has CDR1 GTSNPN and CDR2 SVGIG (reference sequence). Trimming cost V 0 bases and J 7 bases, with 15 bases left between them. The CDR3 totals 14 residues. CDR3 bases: TGTGCCTGGAGTGTATTGGCTGGGGATAGTGAAGCTTTCTTT. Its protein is CAWSVLAGDSEAFF.